These 26 T cell receptor beta chains originate from one sample sequenced in a study of spatial heterogeneity in lung cancer. Time point given: sample taken at primary tumor resection. Frozen PBMC, nontumor lung or tumor provided whole RNA, which was sequenced unsorted. TCRdb re-called the 5' RACE reads with MiXCR, one entry per CDR3 protein. The repertoire has 4,000 to 6,000 distinct CDR3 sequences, about 17% of them found once; the top ten carry 20%. The sample was normal lung tissue next to the tumor, taken at surgery. The receptors shown here come from a male donor with early-stage non-small cell lung cancer.

By share of the sample, this clonotype is medium-sized. Found in a library prepared for alpha chains, this beta chain is an off-target read, and its abundance has little meaning. The gene calls are TRBV7-8 and TRBJ1-3; D unresolved. The CDR3 loop spans 15 amino acids. The V end was cut by 1 base, the J end by 0 bases, with 7 bases between. Germline V gene sequence: CDR1 SGHVS, CDR2 FQNEAQ. The CDR3 here is CASSLDHVSGNTIYF. CDR3 nucleotide sequence: TGTGCCAGCAGCTTAGACCACGTCTCTGGAAACACCATATATTTT.

On this clonotype: For a library built for alpha chains, this beta chain is a stray read; little rests on its size. The genes are TRBV12-3 or TRBV12-4 and TRBJ2-1; 13 bases agree with TRBD2. This CDR3 has 16 amino acids. V was clipped by 6 bases and J by 4 bases; unmatched bases: 6. The CDR3 region has the DNA TGTGCCAGCAGAGGGACTAGCGGGGCGGGGTACAATGAGCAGTTCTTC. This gives the protein CASRGTSGAGYNEQFF.

This clonotype has a count of ten or more. This beta chain is a stray sequence in a library constructed for alpha chains; its clone size is not meaningful. The chain carries TRBV7-9 and TRBJ2-3; D is ambiguous. The CDR3 loop spans 11 amino acids. Germline CDR1 and CDR2: SEHNR and FQNEAQ (reference sequence). V lost 6 bases and J 6 bases, leaving 7 bases between the germline ends. CDR3 in amino acids: CASRARDTQYF. CDR3 coding DNA: TGTGCCAGCAGGGCCCGGGATACGCAGTATTTT. Full variable domain (rest looked up from reference TRBV7-9 and TRBJ2-3): DTGVSQNPRHKITKRGQNVTFRCDPISEHNRLYWYRQTLGQGPEFLTYFQNEAQLEKSRLLSDRFSAERPKGSFSTLEIQRTEQGDSAMYLCASRARDTQYFGPGTRLTVL.

This clonotype was seen many times. This beta chain slipped into a library made for alpha chains as a stray read, so its size is not meaningful. This chain connects TRBV3-1 to TRBJ1-5; D perhaps matches TRBD1 (5 bases). This CDR3 is 15 amino acids long. Looked up from germline, CDR1 is LGHDT and CDR2 is YNNKEL (reference sequence). V lost 0 bases to trimming and J lost 7 bases, with 13 bases between them. CDR3 nucleotides: TGTGCCAGCAGCCAAGAGGGTCAGGGAATGCAGCCCCAGCATTTT. Translating gives CASSQEGQGMQPQHF.

To note about this clonotype: This beta chain represents an off-target read in a library built for alpha chains; its size is of limited meaning. V is TRBV5-1 and J is TRBJ1-1; tentatively, D is TRBD1 (5 bases). V lost 4 bases and J 5 bases, leaving 9 bases between the germline ends. The CDR3 runs to 12 residues. From germline, CDR1 is SGHRS and CDR2 YFSETQ. The CDR3 loop reads CASSRGETEAFF. Here the CDR3 DNA reads TGCGCCAGCAGCCGAGGGGAGACTGAAGCTTTCTTT.

This clonotype turned up a few times. Within a library made for alpha chains, this beta chain is off target, and its count is uninformative. The chain couples TRBV20-1 to TRBJ1-5; TRBD1 aligns across 8 bases. Looked up from germline, CDR1 is DFQATT and CDR2 is SNEGSKA (reference sequence). The CDR3 is 14 residues long. The V and J ends lost 5 bases and 4 bases, in that order; junction bases with no gene match: 7. For the CDR3, the DNA is TGCAGTGCTTATTCGGGACAGGTAAATCAGCCCCAGCATTTT. Its translation is CSAYSGQVNQPQHF.

By sample share, this clonotype is large. The library was built for alpha chains, so this beta chain is an off-target read and its size means little. CDR3 in DNA: TGTGCCAGCAGCTTCTGGGTAGCGGGGAAACAAGAGACCCAGTACTTC. It translates to CASSFWVAGKQETQYF. The chain joins TRBV7-2 to TRBJ2-5; 8 bases align to TRBD2. After removal of 3 bases from V and 2 bases from J, the junction contained 8 bases not matched to a gene. This CDR3 has 16 amino acids. Per germline, CDR1 SGHTA and CDR2 FQGNSA.

This clonotype is medium-sized by share. A library made for alpha chains picked up this beta chain off target, so its size means little. This sequence joins TRBV28 and TRBJ2-5, with 7 bases fitting TRBD1. CDR3 length: 14 amino acids. The J segment lost 4 bases and the V segment lost 3 bases, leaving 5 bases of the junction unmatched. Per germline, CDR1 MDHEN and CDR2 SYDVKM. The CDR3 here is CASSFPTGPETQYF. The CDR3 bases are TGTGCCAGCAGTTTTCCGACAGGGCCAGAGACCCAGTACTTC.

By share, this clonotype counts as medium-sized (0.01 to 0.1%). Being off target in a library aimed at alpha chains, this beta chain has a size of little meaning. The rearrangement links TRBV6-2 or TRBV6-3 to TRBJ1-3; 8 nucleotides align to TRBD1. CDR1 is MNHEY and CDR2 is SVGEGT in the germline V gene. CDR3 length: 16 residues. V shed 6 bases, J shed 5 bases, and the junction held 12 bases outside the gene matches. The CDR3 loop reads CASSPGRTGNRNTIYF. CDR3 nucleotides: TGTGCCAGCAGCCCGGGCCGGACAGGGAACCGAAACACCATATATTTT.

This clonotype is medium-sized in the sample. This beta chain is an off-target read within a library intended for alpha chains, so its frequency means little. This chain links TRBV4-2 with TRBJ2-1; no reliable D call. CDR3 size: 15 residues. V dropped 1 base and J dropped 10 bases, with 17 bases sitting between them. CDR1 and CDR2 (germline): LGHNA, YNFKEQ. CDR3 loop: CASSQADGRSLEQFF. As DNA, the CDR3 is TGTGCCAGCAGCCAAGCGGACGGACGGAGCCTCGAGCAGTTCTTC.

This clonotype was counted at least ten times. The library was built for alpha chains, so this beta chain is an off-target read and its size means little. The genes are TRBV28 and TRBJ1-3, with a weak D call TRBD1 (6 bases). This CDR3 region has 15 residues. Per germline, CDR1 MDHEN and CDR2 SYDVKM. Deletions cut 4 bases from V and 4 bases from J, with 14 bases between. DNA for the CDR3: TGTGCCAGCAGTTCCCCCGGGGGGCGAGGAAACACCATATATTTT. Translated: CASSSPGGRGNTIYF.

Details on this clonotype: This beta chain turned up in a library designed for alpha chains; as an off-target read, its abundance says little. V and J are TRBV7-9 and TRBJ1-2; D remains ambiguous. The germline V gene encodes CDR1 SEHNR and CDR2 FQNEAQ (reference sequence). The CDR3 sequence is 12 residues long. Trimming took off 2 bases at V and 7 bases at J, with 8 bases between the two ends. The CDR3 DNA sequence: TGTGCCAGCAGCTTAAGCAGATTTGGCTACACCTTC. Amino acids: CASSLSRFGYTF.

Sample share makes this clonotype medium-sized. Within a library made for alpha chains, this beta chain is off target, and its count is uninformative. The V and J genes are TRBV5-1 and TRBJ2-7; D perhaps matches TRBD2 (7 bases). The CDR3 is 15 residues long. V shed 4 bases and J shed 7 bases, with 21 bases lying between them. Germline values: CDR1 SGHRS, CDR2 YFSETQ. The CDR3 loop is CASSASLGGPGEQYF. As DNA, the CDR3 is TGCGCCAGCAGCGCATCCCTGGGGGGGCCTGGTGAGCAGTACTTC.

About this clonotype itself: Little can be read into the size of this beta chain, an off-target read in a library designed for alpha chains. The CDR3 loop is CASSPDRGYEQYF. The CDR3 DNA reads as TGTGCCAGCAGCCCGGACAGGGGCTACGAGCAGTACTTC. This chain uses TRBV16 with TRBJ2-7; the match to TRBD1 covers 9 bases. Germline V CDR1 and CDR2: KGHSY, FQNENV. The CDR3 covers 13 residues. After removal of 4 bases from V and 3 bases from J, the junction contained 1 base not matched to a gene.

This clonotype is medium-sized by share. The library was built for alpha chains, so this beta chain is an off-target read and its size means little. V gene TRBV6-6 combines with J gene TRBJ2-1, with 7 bases matching TRBD2. CDR1 and CDR2 from the germline V gene are MNHNY and SVGAGI (reference sequence). The CDR3 sequence is 16 residues long. The V gene end was trimmed by 6 bases and the J gene end by 0 bases; junction bases not matched to a gene: 8. CDR3 nucleotides: TGTGCCAGCAGCCTGCTAGCGGAAAGCTCCTACAATGAGCAGTTCTTC. Translating it yields CASSLLAESSYNEQFF.

This clonotype has a handful of counts. The library was built for alpha chains, so this beta chain is an off-target read and its size means little. The J gene is TRBJ2-2, the V gene TRBV12-3 or TRBV12-4, with 9 nucleotides matching TRBD1. The CDR3 spans 17 residues. The junction had 18 bases not matched to a gene; V was cut back by 5 bases and J by 11 bases. CDR3 sequence reads: CASSHSSGTGRVRELFF. In nucleotides, the CDR3 is TGTGCCAGCAGTCACAGCTCCGGGACAGGGAGGGTGAGAGAGCTGTTTTTT.

Sample share makes this clonotype medium-sized. The library was designed around alpha chains, so this beta chain is a stray read whose abundance carries little weight. The rearrangement links TRBV3-1 to TRBJ1-2; D is unresolved. The CDR3 extends over 12 amino acids. The germline gives CDR1 LGHDT, CDR2 YNNKEL (reference sequence). The V and J ends lost 8 bases and 3 bases respectively, with 10 bases between them. CDR3 region: CASSRGDYGYTF. Here the CDR3 DNA reads TGTGCCAGCTCACGGGGTGACTATGGCTACACCTTC. Full variable domain (remainder filled in from reference TRBV3-1 and TRBJ1-2): DTAVSQTPKYLVTQMGNDKSIKCEQNLGHDTMYWYKQDSKKFLKIMFSYNNKELIINETVPNRFSPKSPDKAHLNLHINSLELGDSAVYFCASSRGDYGYTFGSGTRLTVV.

By share, this clonotype counts as medium-sized. This beta chain was picked up by a library intended for alpha chains and is off target, so its count carries little meaning. The chain combines TRBV7-9 with TRBJ2-3, with 7 bases lining up with TRBD2. Per the germline V gene, CDR1 is SEHNR and CDR2 is FQNEAQ (reference sequence). CDR3 length: 16 residues. After removal of 3 bases from V and 2 bases from J, the junction contained 8 bases not matched to a gene. CDR3 nucleotide sequence: TGTGCCAGCAGCTTGGCCGGGACTACCCCCACAGATACGCAGTATTTT. Amino acid sequence: CASSLAGTTPTDTQYF.

For this clonotype: This beta chain came through as a stray read in a library set up for alpha chains, and its size says little. The gene calls are TRBV18 and TRBJ2-1, with 12 bases identical to TRBD1. Germline assignment: CDR1 KGHSH and CDR2 LQKENI. The CDR3 extends over 16 amino acids. V shed 0 bases and J 10 bases; nucleotides not matched to a gene: 7. CDR3 nucleotides: TGTGCCAGCTCACCACCCCCGGGACAGGGGGCTTGGGAGCAGTTCTTC. This translates into CASSPPPGQGAWEQFF.

This clonotype was seen at least ten times. This beta chain is an unintended read in a library built for alpha chains; its size means little. This sequence joins TRBV28 and TRBJ2-3, with 11 bases fitting TRBD2. Germline CDR1 and CDR2: MDHEN and SYDVKM. The CDR3 spans 15 residues. Losses at the gene ends were 4 bases for V and 1 base for J; bases not matched to a gene: 1. CDR3 nucleotides: TGTGCCAGCAGTTGGGGACTAGCGGGCACAGATACGCAGTATTTT. Its translation: CASSWGLAGTDTQYF.

By sample fraction, this clonotype is medium-sized. This beta chain lies outside the target of a library built for alpha chains; its clone size means little. The chain is built from TRBV20-1 and TRBJ1-6, with D unclear. CDR3 length: 12 residues. The V gene's germline CDR1 is DFQATT and CDR2 SNEGSKA (reference sequence). Trimming left V 6 bases short and J 4 bases short, with 7 bases between. This CDR3 is CSAGIYNSPLHF. As DNA, the CDR3 is TGCAGTGCCGGGATATATAATTCACCCCTCCACTTT.

By its share, this clonotype is medium-sized. This beta chain is a stray sequence in a library constructed for alpha chains; its clone size is not meaningful. The CDR3 loop is CASSQGANTEAFF. Here the CDR3 DNA reads TGCGCCAGCAGCCAGGGGGCTAACACTGAAGCTTTCTTT. The chain employs TRBV5-1 and TRBJ1-1, with 8 bases identical to TRBD1. The ends lost 4 bases at V and 2 bases at J; junction bases unmatched: 1. There are 13 residues in the CDR3. Looked up from germline, CDR1 is SGHRS and CDR2 is YFSETQ.

This clonotype is medium-sized in the sample. A library made for alpha chains picked up this beta chain off target, so its size means little. This rearrangement joins TRBV5-1 to TRBJ2-5; D remains ambiguous. Trimming took off 2 bases at V and 2 bases at J, with 7 bases between the two ends. This CDR3 has 13 residues. Looked up from germline, CDR1 is SGHRS and CDR2 is YFSETQ. CDR3 in DNA: TGCGCCAGCAGCTTCGATTCTCAAGAGACCCAGTACTTC. It encodes CASSFDSQETQYF.

On this clonotype: With the library built for alpha chains, this beta chain is off target and its frequency is not meaningful. This chain uses TRBV2 with TRBJ2-3; D gene uncertain. The CDR3 totals 13 residues. Deletions cut 3 bases from V and 2 bases from J, with 6 bases between. Germline V gene lookup returns CDR1 SNHLY and CDR2 FYNNEI. CDR3 sequence (DNA): TGTGCCAGCAGTGAGGATTACACAGATACGCAGTATTTT. Its translation is CASSEDYTDTQYF.

This clonotype was observed at least ten times. A library prepared for alpha chains yielded this beta chain as an off-target read; its size is of little meaning. The rearrangement links TRBV28 to TRBJ2-1, with TRBD2 as a possible D gene (6 bases). V was pared by 3 bases and J by 3 bases, with 9 bases between. Germline CDR1 reads MDHEN; CDR2 reads SYDVKM. There are 14 residues in the CDR3. In nucleotides, the CDR3 is TGTGCCAGCAGTTTCCTAGCGAGCTACAATGAGCAGTTCTTC. Protein sequence: CASSFLASYNEQFF.

Sample share makes this clonotype medium-sized. This beta chain is a stray read from a library made for alpha chains; its abundance is not meaningful. The V gene is TRBV5-6, the J gene TRBJ2-1, with a weak D call TRBD2 (6 bases). V gave up 4 bases and J gave up 6 bases, with 17 bases separating them. CDR3 length: 15 residues. Per germline, CDR1 SGHDT and CDR2 YYEEEE. The CDR3 DNA reads TGTGCCAGCAGCCTTAGCGGAAGAGAAGGCAATGAGCAGTTCTTC. Its translation: CASSLSGREGNEQFF.